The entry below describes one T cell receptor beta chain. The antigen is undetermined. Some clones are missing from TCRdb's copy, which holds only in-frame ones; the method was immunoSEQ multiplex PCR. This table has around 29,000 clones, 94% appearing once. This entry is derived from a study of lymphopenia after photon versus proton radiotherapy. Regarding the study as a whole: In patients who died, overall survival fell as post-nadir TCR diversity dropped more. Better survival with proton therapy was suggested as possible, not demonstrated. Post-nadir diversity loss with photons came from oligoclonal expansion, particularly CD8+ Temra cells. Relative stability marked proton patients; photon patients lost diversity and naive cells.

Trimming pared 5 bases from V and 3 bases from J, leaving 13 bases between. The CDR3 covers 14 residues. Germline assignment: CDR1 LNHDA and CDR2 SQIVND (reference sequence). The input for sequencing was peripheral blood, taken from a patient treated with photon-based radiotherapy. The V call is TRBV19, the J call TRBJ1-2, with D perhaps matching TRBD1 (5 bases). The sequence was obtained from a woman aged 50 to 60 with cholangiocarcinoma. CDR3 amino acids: CASSGTWGDYGYTF. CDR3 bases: TGTGCCAGTAGTGGGACCTGGGGGGACTATGGCTACACCTTC.